The entry that follows covers one TCR beta chain sequence. Under the authors' procedure: Reference gene primer amplification yielded estimated nucleated cell counts. Profiled with immunoSEQ multiplex PCR; TCRdb holds only in-frame clones, not every one. Clone size and V and J calls were adopted from that table, with D and trimming inferred from the DNA. The sample includes some 110,000 clones, 82% of them seen just once. The data were taken from a study of blood T cell repertoires in COVID-19. On the study more broadly: Sites in the United States, Italy and Spain provided acute and convalescent COVID-19 samples. PBMCs, B-cell-depleted T cells, or T cells provided the cDNA or gDNA that made up the material.

After removal of 0 bases from V and 1 base from J, the junction contained 8 bases not matched to a gene. CDR3 size: 18 residues. Germline V gives CDR1 SEHNR, CDR2 FQNEAQ (reference sequence). This rearrangement joins TRBV7-9 to TRBJ2-2, with TRBD1 identical over 7 bases. Sequencing input: peripheral blood. The receptor was derived from a man aged 65-85 years with acute or convalescent COVID-19. Here the CDR3 reads CASSLASMRTGNTGELFF. CDR3 bases: TGTGCCAGCAGCTTAGCCTCGATGAGGACAGGGAACACCGGGGAGCTGTTTTTT.